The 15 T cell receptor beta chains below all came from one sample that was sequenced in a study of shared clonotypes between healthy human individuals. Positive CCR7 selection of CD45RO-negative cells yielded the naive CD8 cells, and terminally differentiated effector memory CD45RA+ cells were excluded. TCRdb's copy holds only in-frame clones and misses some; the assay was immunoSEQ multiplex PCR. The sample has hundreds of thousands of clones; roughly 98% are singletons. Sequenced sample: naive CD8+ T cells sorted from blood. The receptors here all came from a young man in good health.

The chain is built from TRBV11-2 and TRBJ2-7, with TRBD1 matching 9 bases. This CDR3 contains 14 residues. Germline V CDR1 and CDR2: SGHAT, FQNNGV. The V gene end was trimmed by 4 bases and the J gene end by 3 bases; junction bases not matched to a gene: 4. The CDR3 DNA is TGTGCCAGCAGCTCGGACAGGGGTAGCTACGAGCAGTACTTC. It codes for CASSSDRGSYEQYF.

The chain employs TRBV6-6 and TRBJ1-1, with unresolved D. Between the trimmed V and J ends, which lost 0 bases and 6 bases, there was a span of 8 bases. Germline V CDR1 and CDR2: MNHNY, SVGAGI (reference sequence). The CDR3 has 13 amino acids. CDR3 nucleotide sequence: TGTGCCAGCAGTTACTCGCTAGTACCTGAAGCTTTCTTT. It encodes CASSYSLVPEAFF.

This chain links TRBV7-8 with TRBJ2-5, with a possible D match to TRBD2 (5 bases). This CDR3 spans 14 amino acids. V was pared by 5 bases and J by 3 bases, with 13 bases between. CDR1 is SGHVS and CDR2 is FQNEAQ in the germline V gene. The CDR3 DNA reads TGTGCCAGCAGCGCCTCGGACTGGGAAGAGACCCAGTACTTC. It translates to CASSASDWEETQYF.

DNA of the CDR3: TGTGCCAGCAGCAACAGGTGGACCTACGAGCAGTACTTC. It specifies CASSNRWTYEQYF. The chain carries TRBV27 and TRBJ2-7, with a weak D call TRBD1 (5 bases). CDR3 length equals 13 residues. Germline assignment: CDR1 MNHEY and CDR2 SMNVEV (reference sequence). The ends were cut back, 6 bases at V and 2 bases at J, with 11 bases in the middle.

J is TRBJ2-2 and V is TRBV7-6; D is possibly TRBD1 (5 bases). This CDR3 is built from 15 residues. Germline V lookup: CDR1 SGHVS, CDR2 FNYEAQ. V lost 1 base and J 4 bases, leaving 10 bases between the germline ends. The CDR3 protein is CASSLGGFGTGELFF. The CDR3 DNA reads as TGTGCCAGCAGCTTAGGGGGCTTCGGCACCGGGGAGCTGTTTTTT. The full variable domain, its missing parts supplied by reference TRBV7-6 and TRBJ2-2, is GAGVSQSPRYKVTKRGQDVALRCDPISGHVSLYWYRQALGQGPEFLTYFNYEAQQDKSGLPNDRFSAERPEGSISTLTIQRTEQRDSAMYRCASSLGGFGTGELFFGEGSRLTVL.

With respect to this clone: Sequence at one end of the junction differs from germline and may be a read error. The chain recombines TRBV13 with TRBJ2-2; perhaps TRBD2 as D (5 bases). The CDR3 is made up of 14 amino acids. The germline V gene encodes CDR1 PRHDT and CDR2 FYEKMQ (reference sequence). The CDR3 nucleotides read TGTGCCAGCAGCTTAGCGGCCCGATCCCCGGAGGTGTTTTTT. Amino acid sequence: CASSLAARSPEVFF.

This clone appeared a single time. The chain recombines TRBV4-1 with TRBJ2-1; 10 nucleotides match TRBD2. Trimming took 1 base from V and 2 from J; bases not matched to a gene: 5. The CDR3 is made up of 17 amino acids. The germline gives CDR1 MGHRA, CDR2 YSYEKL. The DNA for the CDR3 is TGCGCCAGCAGCCAAGCTCCAGCGGGAGGGGCCTACAATGAGCAGTTCTTC. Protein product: CASSQAPAGGAYNEQFF.

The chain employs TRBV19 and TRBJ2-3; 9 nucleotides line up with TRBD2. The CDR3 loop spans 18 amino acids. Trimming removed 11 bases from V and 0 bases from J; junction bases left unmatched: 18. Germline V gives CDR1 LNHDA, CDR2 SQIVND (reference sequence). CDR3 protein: CASNSGLAGFLSTDTQYF. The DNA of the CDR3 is TGTGCCTCCAATTCCGGCCTAGCGGGATTCCTGAGCACAGATACGCAGTATTTT.

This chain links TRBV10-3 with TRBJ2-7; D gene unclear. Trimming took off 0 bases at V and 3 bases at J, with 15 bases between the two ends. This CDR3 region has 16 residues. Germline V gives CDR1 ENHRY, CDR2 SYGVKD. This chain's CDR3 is CAISESNIVKGYEQYF. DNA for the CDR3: TGTGCCATCAGTGAGTCAAATATAGTTAAGGGCTACGAGCAGTACTTC.

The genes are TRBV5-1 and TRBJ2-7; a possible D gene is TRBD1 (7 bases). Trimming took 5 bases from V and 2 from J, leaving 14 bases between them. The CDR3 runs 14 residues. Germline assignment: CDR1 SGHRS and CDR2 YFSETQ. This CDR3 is CASSRGGGAYEQYF. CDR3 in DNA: TGCGCCAGCAGTCGAGGAGGGGGCGCCTACGAGCAGTACTTC.

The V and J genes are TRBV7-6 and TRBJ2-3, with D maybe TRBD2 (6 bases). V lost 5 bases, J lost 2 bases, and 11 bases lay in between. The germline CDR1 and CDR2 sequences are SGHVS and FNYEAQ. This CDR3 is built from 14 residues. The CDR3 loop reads CASSRAGYTDTQYF. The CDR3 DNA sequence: TGTGCCAGCAGCCGAGCGGGCTACACAGATACGCAGTATTTT.

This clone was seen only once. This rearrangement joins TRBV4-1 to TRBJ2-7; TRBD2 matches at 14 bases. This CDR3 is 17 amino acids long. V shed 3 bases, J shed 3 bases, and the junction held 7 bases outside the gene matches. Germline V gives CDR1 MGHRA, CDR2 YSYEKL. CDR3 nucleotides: TGCGCCAGCAGCCAGACTAGCGGGAGGGAGGGGGGCTACGAGCAGTACTTC. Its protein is CASSQTSGREGGYEQYF.

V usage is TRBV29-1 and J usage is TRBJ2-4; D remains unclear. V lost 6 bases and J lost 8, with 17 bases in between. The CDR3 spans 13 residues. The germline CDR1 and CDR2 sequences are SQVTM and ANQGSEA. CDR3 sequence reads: CSVRVGVVDIQYF. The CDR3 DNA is TGCAGCGTCCGGGTTGGGGTTGTAGACATTCAGTACTTC.

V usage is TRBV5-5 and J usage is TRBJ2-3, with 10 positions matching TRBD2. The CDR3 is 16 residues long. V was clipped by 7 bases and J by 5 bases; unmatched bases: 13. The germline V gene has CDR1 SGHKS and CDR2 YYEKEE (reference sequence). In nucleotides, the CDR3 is TGTGCCAGCCACGGACTAAAAGCGGGAGGGCAAGATACGCAGTATTTT. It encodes CASHGLKAGGQDTQYF.

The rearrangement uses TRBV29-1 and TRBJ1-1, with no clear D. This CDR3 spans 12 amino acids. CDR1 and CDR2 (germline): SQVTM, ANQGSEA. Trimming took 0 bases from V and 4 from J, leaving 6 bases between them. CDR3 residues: CSVEDLTTEAFF. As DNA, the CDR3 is TGCAGCGTTGAAGATCTGACCACTGAAGCTTTCTTT.